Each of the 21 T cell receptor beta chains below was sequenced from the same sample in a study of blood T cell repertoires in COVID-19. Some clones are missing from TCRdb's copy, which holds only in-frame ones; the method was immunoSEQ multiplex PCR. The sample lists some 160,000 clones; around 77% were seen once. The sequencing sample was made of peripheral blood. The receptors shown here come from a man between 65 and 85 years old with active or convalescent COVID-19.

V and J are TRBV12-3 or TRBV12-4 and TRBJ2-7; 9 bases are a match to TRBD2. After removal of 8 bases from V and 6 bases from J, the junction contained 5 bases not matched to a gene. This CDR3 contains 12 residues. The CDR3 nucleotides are TGTGCCAGCTGGCGGGAGGGTGGCGAGCAGTACTTC. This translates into CASWREGGEQYF.

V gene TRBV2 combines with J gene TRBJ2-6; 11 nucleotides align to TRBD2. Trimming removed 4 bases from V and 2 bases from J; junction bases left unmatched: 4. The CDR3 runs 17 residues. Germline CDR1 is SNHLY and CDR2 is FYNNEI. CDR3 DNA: TGTGCCAGCAGTGGTCTAGCGGGAGGCACTGGGGCCAACGTCCTGACTTTC. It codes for CASSGLAGGTGANVLTF.

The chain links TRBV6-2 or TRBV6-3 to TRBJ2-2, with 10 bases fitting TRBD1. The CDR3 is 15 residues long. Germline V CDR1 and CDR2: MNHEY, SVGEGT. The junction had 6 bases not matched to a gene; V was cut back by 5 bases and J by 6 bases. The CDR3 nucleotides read TGTGCCAGCAGTCAAAGGACAGGGGGACCCGGGGAGCTGTTTTTT. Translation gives CASSQRTGGPGELFF.

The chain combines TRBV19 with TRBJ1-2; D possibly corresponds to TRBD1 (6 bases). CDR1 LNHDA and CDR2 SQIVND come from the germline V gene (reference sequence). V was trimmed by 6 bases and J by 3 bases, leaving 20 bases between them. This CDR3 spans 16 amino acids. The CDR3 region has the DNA TGTGCCAGTAGCCTCCGACTCAGGGGAGTTGACTATGGCTACACCTTC. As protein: CASSLRLRGVDYGYTF.

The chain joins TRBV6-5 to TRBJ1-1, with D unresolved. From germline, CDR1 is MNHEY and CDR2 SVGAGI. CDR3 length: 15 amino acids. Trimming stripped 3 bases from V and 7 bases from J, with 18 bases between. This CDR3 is CASSYYSSGSIEAFF. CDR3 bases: TGTGCCAGCAGTTATTACAGCAGTGGTTCAATTGAAGCTTTCTTT.

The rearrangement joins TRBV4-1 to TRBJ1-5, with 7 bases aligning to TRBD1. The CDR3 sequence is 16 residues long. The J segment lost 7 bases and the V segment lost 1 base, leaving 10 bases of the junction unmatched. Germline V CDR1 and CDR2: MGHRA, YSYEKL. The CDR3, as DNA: TGCGCCAGCAGCCAAGGGGGGGACAGTTTAAGACAGCCCCAGCATTTT. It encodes CASSQGGDSLRQPQHF.

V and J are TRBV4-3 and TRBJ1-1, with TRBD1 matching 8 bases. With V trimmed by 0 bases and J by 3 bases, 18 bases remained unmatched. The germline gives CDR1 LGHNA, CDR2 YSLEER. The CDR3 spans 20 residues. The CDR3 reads CASSQDKKTGALLGDTEAFF. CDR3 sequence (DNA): TGCGCCAGCAGCCAAGATAAAAAGACAGGGGCCCTCCTGGGGGACACTGAAGCTTTCTTT.

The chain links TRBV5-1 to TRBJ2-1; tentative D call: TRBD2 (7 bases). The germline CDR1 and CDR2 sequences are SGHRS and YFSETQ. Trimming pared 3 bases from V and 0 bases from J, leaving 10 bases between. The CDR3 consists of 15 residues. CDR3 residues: CASSSGGRSYNEQFF. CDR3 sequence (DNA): TGCGCCAGCAGCTCCGGGGGGCGCTCCTACAATGAGCAGTTCTTC.

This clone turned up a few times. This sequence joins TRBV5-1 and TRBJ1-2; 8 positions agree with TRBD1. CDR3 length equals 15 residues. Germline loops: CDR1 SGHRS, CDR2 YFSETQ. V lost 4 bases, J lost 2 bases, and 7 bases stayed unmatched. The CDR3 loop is CASSVDRGGNYGYTF. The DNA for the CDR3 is TGCGCCAGCAGCGTTGACAGGGGAGGAAACTATGGCTACACCTTC.

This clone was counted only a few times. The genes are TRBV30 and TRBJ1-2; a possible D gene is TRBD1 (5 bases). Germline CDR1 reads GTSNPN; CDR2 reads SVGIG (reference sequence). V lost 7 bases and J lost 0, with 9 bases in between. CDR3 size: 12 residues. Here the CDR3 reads CASRGTNYGYTF. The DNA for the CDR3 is TGTGCCTCCCGGGGGACTAACTATGGCTACACCTTC. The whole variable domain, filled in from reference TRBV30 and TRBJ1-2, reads SQTIHQWPATLVQPVGSPLSLECTVEGTSNPNLYWYRQAAGRGLQLLFYSVGIGQISSEVPQNLSASRPQDRQFILSSKKLLLSDSGFYLCASRGTNYGYTFGSGTRLTVV.

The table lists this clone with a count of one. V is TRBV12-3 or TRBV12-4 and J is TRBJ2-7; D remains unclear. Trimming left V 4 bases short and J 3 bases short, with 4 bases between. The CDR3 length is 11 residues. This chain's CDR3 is CASSSHYEQYF. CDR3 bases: TGTGCCAGCAGTTCCCACTACGAGCAGTACTTC.

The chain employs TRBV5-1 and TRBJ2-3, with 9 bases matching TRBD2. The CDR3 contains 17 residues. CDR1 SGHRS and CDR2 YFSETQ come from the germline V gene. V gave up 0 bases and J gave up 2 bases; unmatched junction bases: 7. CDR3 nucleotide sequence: TGCGCCAGCAGCTTGGCTGGCGGGGGGGCGCACACAGATACGCAGTATTTT. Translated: CASSLAGGGAHTDTQYF.

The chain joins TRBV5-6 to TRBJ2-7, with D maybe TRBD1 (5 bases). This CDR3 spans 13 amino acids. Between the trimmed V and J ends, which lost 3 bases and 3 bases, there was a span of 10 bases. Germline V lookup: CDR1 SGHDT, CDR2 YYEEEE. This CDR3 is CASSWGVGYEQYF. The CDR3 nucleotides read TGTGCCAGCAGCTGGGGCGTCGGCTACGAGCAGTACTTC.

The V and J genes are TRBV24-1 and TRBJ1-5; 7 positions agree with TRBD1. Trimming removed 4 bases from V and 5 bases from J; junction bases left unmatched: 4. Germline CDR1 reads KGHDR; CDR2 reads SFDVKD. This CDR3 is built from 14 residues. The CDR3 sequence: CATSEGTADQPQHF. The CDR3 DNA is TGTGCCACCAGTGAAGGGACAGCGGATCAGCCCCAGCATTTT.

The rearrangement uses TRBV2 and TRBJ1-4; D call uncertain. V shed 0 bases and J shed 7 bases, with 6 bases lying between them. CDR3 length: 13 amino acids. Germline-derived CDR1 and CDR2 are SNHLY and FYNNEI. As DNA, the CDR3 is TGTGCCAGCAGTGAAGCCCTCTCTGAAAAACTGTTTTTT. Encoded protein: CASSEALSEKLFF.

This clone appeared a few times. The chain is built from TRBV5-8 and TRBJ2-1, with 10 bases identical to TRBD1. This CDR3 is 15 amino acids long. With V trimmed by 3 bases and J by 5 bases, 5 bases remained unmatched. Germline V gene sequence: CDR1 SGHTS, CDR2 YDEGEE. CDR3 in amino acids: CASSSPGQGNNEQFF. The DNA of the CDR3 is TGTGCCAGCAGCTCACCGGGACAGGGGAACAATGAGCAGTTCTTC.

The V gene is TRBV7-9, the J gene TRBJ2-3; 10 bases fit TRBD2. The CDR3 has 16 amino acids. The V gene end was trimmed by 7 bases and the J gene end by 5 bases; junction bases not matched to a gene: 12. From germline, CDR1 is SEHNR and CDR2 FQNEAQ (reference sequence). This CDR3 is CASTPELAGTLDTQYF. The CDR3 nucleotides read TGTGCCAGCACCCCGGAACTAGCGGGGACCTTAGATACGCAGTATTTT.

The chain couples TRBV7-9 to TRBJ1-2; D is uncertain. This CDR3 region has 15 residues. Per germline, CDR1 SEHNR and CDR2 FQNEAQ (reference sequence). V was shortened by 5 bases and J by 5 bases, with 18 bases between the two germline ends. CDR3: CASSPVRQEAYGYTF. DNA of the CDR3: TGTGCCAGCAGCCCTGTCAGGCAGGAGGCTTATGGCTACACCTTC.

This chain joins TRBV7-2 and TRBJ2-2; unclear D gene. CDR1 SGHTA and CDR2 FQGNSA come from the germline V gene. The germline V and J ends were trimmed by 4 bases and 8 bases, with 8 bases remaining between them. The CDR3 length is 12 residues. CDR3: CASSSRGGELFF. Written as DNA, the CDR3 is TGTGCCAGCAGCTCACGCGGTGGGGAGCTGTTTTTT.

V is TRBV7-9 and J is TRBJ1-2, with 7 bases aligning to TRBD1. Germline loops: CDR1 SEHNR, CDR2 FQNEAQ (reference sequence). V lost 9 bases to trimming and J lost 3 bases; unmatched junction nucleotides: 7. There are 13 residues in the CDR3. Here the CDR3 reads CASNRGPDYGYTF. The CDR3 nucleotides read TGTGCCAGTAACAGGGGTCCGGACTATGGCTACACCTTC.

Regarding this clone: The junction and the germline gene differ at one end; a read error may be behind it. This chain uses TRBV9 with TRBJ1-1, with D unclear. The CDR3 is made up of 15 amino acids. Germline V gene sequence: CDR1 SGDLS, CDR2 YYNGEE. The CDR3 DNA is TGTGCCAGCAGCGTAGGCGACTCTCTGAATACTGAAGCTTTCTTT. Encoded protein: CASSVGDSLNTEAFF.